These 9 T cell receptor beta chains were all obtained from the same sample, sequenced in a study of metastatic and nonmetastatic thyroid tumors. TCRdb re-called the PCR reads via MiXCR. The sample has some 20,000 clones, 16% seen once. Thyroid surgery was performed in patients who had received no treatment beforehand. Sequencing was done on a sample of blood. These receptor sequences come from a male donor with papillary thyroid cancer or a benign thyroid nodule (not recorded which). Some clones in this sample may be carry-over from other donors' samples.

This clone was counted ten times or more. V is TRBV9 and J is TRBJ2-7; D is undetermined. CDR3 length: 11 residues. V was clipped by 4 bases and J by 7 bases, with 9 bases between them. Germline V CDR1 and CDR2: SGDLS, YYNGEE. The CDR3 loop reads CASSPHEEQYF. CDR3 bases: TGTGCCAGCAGCCCACATGAGGAGCAGTACTTC.

The chain is built from TRBV12-3 or TRBV12-4 and TRBJ2-7; tentative D call: TRBD2 (5 bases). V lost 5 bases and J 1 base, leaving 12 bases between the germline ends. The CDR3 runs to 14 residues. CDR3 sequence (DNA): TGTGCCAGCAGTGATCGGGATTGTTCCTACGAGCAGTACTTC. It specifies CASSDRDCSYEQYF.

This clone has a count of ten or more. The chain is built from TRBV7-3 and TRBJ2-1; D is perhaps TRBD1 or TRBD2 (5 bases each). The CDR3 is made up of 16 amino acids. Trimming shortened V by 4 bases and J by 4 bases, and 17 bases separated the two germline ends. The germline V gene has CDR1 SGHTA and CDR2 FQGTGA. The CDR3, as DNA: TGTGCCAGCAGCTCCCCTGAGGGGAGCTATTACAATGAGCAGTTCTTC. This codes for CASSSPEGSYYNEQFF.

This clone was seen ten or more times. The V and J genes are TRBV15 and TRBJ1-1; D remains unclear. The germline gives CDR1 LNHNV, CDR2 YYDKDF (reference sequence). The CDR3 contains 12 residues. V was trimmed by 1 base and J by 5 bases, leaving 5 bases between them. The CDR3 loop reads CATSRGVTEAFF. The CDR3 DNA reads as TGTGCCACCAGCAGAGGGGTTACTGAAGCTTTCTTT.

This clone was seen many times. The chain uses TRBV7-9 and TRBJ2-7; 9 bases agree with TRBD1. J was trimmed by 6 bases and V by 0 bases; bases with no gene match: 6. The germline V gene encodes CDR1 SEHNR and CDR2 FQNEAQ (reference sequence). This CDR3 has 15 residues. The CDR3, as DNA: TGTGCCAGCAGCTTAGCCGGGACAGGGAACCCCGAGCAGTACTTC. It is translated as CASSLAGTGNPEQYF. The full variable domain, with the rest looked up from reference TRBV7-9 and TRBJ2-7, is DTGVSQNPRHKITKRGQNVTFRCDPISEHNRLYWYRQTLGQGPEFLTYFQNEAQLEKSRLLSDRFSAERPKGSFSTLEIQRTEQGDSAMYLCASSLAGTGNPEQYFGPGTRLTVT.

This clone was found many times. This rearrangement joins TRBV5-8 to TRBJ2-3; no definite D call. The CDR3 totals 11 residues. Germline V gene lookup returns CDR1 SGHTS and CDR2 YDEGEE. Trimming stripped 5 bases from V and 11 bases from J, with 12 bases between. CDR3 sequence: CASRLLNGQYF. The CDR3 DNA is TGTGCCAGCAGACTCCTTAATGGGCAGTATTTT.

This clone was recorded many times. A much larger clone sits a single nucleotide away, making a read error possible. The chain links TRBV20-1 to TRBJ2-3; 10 bases map to TRBD2. The CDR3 contains 15 residues. Germline-derived CDR1 and CDR2 are DFQATT and SNEGSKA (reference sequence). CDR3 loop: CSALRTSGNTDMQYF. The CDR3 DNA is TGCAGTGCTTTAAGGACTAGCGGTAACACAGATATGCAGTATTTT.

This clone appeared many times. The genes are TRBV19 and TRBJ1-3; D may be TRBD1 (5 bases). Trimming stripped 1 base from V and 2 bases from J, with 12 bases between. This CDR3 is 16 amino acids long. CDR1 and CDR2 (germline): LNHDA, SQIVND (reference sequence). CDR3 sequence (DNA): TGTGCCAGTAGTATAGGTCCAGGGAGGACTGGAAACACCATATATTTT. This codes for CASSIGPGRTGNTIYF.

CDR3 bases: TGTGCCAGCAGCGTATACCTGGGCGAGAAGGCTCAAGAGACCCAGTACTTC. Its translation is CASSVYLGEKAQETQYF. The rearrangement links TRBV7-8 to TRBJ2-5, with no clear D. Trimming shortened V by 5 bases and J by 2 bases, and 21 bases separated the two germline ends. CDR1 and CDR2 (germline): SGHVS, FQNEAQ. The CDR3 extends over 17 amino acids.